These T cell receptor beta chains were read from a single sample in a study of T cell repertoires and HLA-DP antigens. Here immunoSEQ multiplex PCR was the method, and the copy in TCRdb shows in-frame clones only, minus some. The data contain roughly 1,500 clones, under 80% of them seen just once; the ten biggest clones take up about 60%. Sequencing used CD137- CD4+ T cells from cultured PBMCs. The source of these receptors is a man between 50 and 59 years old in good health and CMV-seronegative. CDR3s include the opening cysteine and the closing phenylalanine or tryptophan. A D gene is named only where the DNA matches it firmly. Clone sizes are given selectively: once, few, many, or a class where the clone is expanded.

J gene	D gene	clone size	V gene	CDR3 protein	CDR3 DNA
TRBJ1-6	NA	NA	TRBV11-2	CASSSQRHSNSPLHF	TGTGCCAGCAGCTCCCAAAGACACTCTAATTCACCCCTCCACTTT
TRBJ1-5	NA	few	TRBV19	CASSIDQGNQPQHF	TGTGCCAGTAGTATAGATCAAGGGAATCAGCCCCAGCATTTT
TRBJ1-6	NA	few	TRBV18	CASSSREGRNSPLHF	TGTGCCAGCTCCTCTCGGGAGGGACGGAATTCACCCCTCCACTTT
TRBJ2-3	TRBD1	NA	TRBV7-2	CASSDRDRVVVF	TGTGCCAGCAGCGACCGGGACAGGGTTGTGGTTTTT
TRBJ1-4	NA	NA	TRBV7-8	CASSPTRGGRNEKLFF	TGTGCCAGCAGCCCTACCCGGGGGGGACGGAATGAAAAACTGTTTTTT
TRBJ2-2	TRBD1	NA	TRBV18	CASSPGQGEELFF	TGTGCCAGCTCACCCGGACAGGGGGAGGAGCTGTTTTTT
TRBJ1-1	NA	NA	TRBV9	CASSPRQSNTEAFF	TGTGCCAGCAGCCCCCGTCAGTCGAACACTGAAGCTTTCTTT
TRBJ2-3	TRBD2	NA	TRBV2	CASRIRTSGRTDTQYF	TGTGCCAGCAGAATTAGGACTAGCGGGAGGACAGATACGCAGTATTTT
TRBJ2-3	TRBD2	few	TRBV7-2	CASSPPPFTSGRRVDTQYF	TGTGCCAGCAGCCCCCCTCCCTTTACTAGCGGGAGAAGAGTGGATACGCAGTATTTT
TRBJ2-1	NA	NA	TRBV4-3	CASSQDQISNEQFF	TGCGCCAGCAGCCAAGATCAGATCAGCAATGAGCAGTTCTTC
TRBJ2-7	TRBD2	few	TRBV27	CASRYREGLYEQYF	TGTGCCAGCAGATATCGGGAGGGCCTCTACGAGCAGTACTTC
TRBJ1-2	TRBD1	NA	TRBV5-8	CASSRGTGLRGYTF	TGTGCCAGCAGCAGGGGGACAGGGCTCCGAGGCTACACCTTC
TRBJ2-5	TRBD2	NA	TRBV5-4	CASSEGGVAGMETQYF	TGTGCCAGCAGCGAGGGCGGAGTAGCGGGAATGGAGACCCAGTACTTC
TRBJ1-2	NA	few	TRBV19	CASSPQHTGGYTF	TGTGCCAGTAGTCCCCAACACACGGGTGGCTACACCTTC
TRBJ1-1	NA	once	TRBV6-1	CASSARDSRGAEAFF	TGTGCCAGCAGTGCCCGGGACTCCCGCGGGGCTGAAGCTTTCTTT
TRBJ1-1	TRBD1	few	TRBV7-2	CASSFDRGGTEAFF	TGTGCCAGCAGCTTCGACAGGGGAGGCACTGAAGCTTTCTTT
TRBJ2-2	NA	NA	TRBV18	CASSPQPGLELGGELFF	TGTGCCAGCTCACCACAACCGGGACTTGAATTGGGCGGGGAGCTGTTTTTT
TRBJ1-2	TRBD1	NA	TRBV6-5	CASIISQGAGGYTF	TGTGCCAGCATTATTTCACAGGGGGCGGGGGGCTACACCTTC
TRBJ1-5	NA	NA	TRBV28	CASSRQGRGQPQHF	TGTGCCAGCAGTCGCCAGGGGAGGGGTCAGCCCCAGCATTTT
TRBJ1-1	NA	NA	TRBV4-1	CASSEHLRHSVDTEAFF	TGCGCCAGCAGTGAGCACCTGAGACATTCTGTCGACACTGAAGCTTTCTTT
TRBJ2-5	NA	once	TRBV15	CATSRDIQETQYF	TGTGCCACCAGCAGAGACATCCAAGAGACCCAGTACTTC
TRBJ1-1	NA	few	TRBV30	CAWSGDTEAFF	TGTGCCTGGAGTGGGGACACTGAAGCTTTCTTT